This T cell receptor (beta chain) was profiled in a study of blood T cell repertoires in COVID-19. Original processing notes: Cell counts per sample came from amplifying reference gene primers. The assay was immunoSEQ multiplex PCR, and TCRdb's table has in-frame clones only and misses some. V and J calls plus clone size are reproduced from that table; the DNA served to infer D and trimming. The table has 150,000 or so clones, roughly 83% seen once. Followed over time, Seattle patients had been enrolled while infection was active. There are 16 residues in the CDR3. The J segment lost 0 bases and the V segment lost 4 bases, leaving 8 bases of the junction unmatched. Germline CDR1 and CDR2: SQVTM and ANQGSEA.

This chain joins TRBV29-1 and TRBJ2-4; 8 bases align to TRBD2. The specimen was peripheral blood. This TCR was recovered from a woman between 65 and 79 years old with COVID-19, enrolled during active disease. CDR3 coding DNA: TGCAGCGTTGTTTCGGCGGGGGGAAAAGCCAAAAACATTCAGTACTTC. Residues: CSVVSAGGKAKNIQYF.